One sample yielded the 24 T cell receptor beta chains listed below, sequenced in a study of beta chain features in type 1 diabetes. The isolated RNA, all of it, was reverse transcribed, so expressed TCRB transcripts were what got sequenced. TCRdb keeps only in-frame clones here, not all; method: immunoSEQ multiplex PCR. The sample has 300,000 to 450,000 clones; around 19% are singletons. What was sequenced was naive CD4+ T cells from blood. These receptors were taken from a woman aged 18-29 years in good health.

Only a few counts were recorded for this clone. The chain joins TRBV15 to TRBJ2-7; 7 bases agree with TRBD1. The V gene end was trimmed by 5 bases and the J gene end by 2 bases; junction bases not matched to a gene: 6. The germline gives CDR1 LNHNV, CDR2 YYDKDF (reference sequence). This CDR3 has 14 amino acids. CDR3 sequence (DNA): TGTGCCACCAGCCCTCGGACAGGTCCCTACGAGCAGTACTTC. It encodes CATSPRTGPYEQYF.

This clone was counted between two and nine times. This rearrangement joins TRBV2 to TRBJ1-5, with D unresolved. CDR3 length equals 13 residues. V gave up 6 bases and J gave up 2 bases, with 8 bases separating them. Germline CDR1 reads SNHLY; CDR2 reads FYNNEI. The CDR3 sequence: CASSYGGNQPQHF. The CDR3 DNA follows: TGTGCCAGCAGCTACGGAGGCAATCAGCCCCAGCATTTT.

This chain joins TRBV6-5 and TRBJ2-3; 7 nucleotides agree with TRBD2. The CDR3 is 15 amino acids. The V gene's germline CDR1 is MNHEY and CDR2 SVGAGI. V was pared by 4 bases and J by 4 bases, with 8 bases of the junction left unmatched. The CDR3 nucleotides are TGTGCCAGCAGTTCCTCCGAGGGAGGGGCAGATACGCAGTATTTT. Amino acids: CASSSSEGGADTQYF.

The V gene is TRBV27, the J gene TRBJ2-7; D is uncertain. Germline V gene lookup returns CDR1 MNHEY and CDR2 SMNVEV (reference sequence). The V gene lost 6 bases and the J gene lost 3 bases, with 18 bases spanning the gap. This CDR3 is 15 amino acids long. CDR3 protein: CASSPRGPEFYEQYF. DNA of the CDR3: TGTGCCAGCAGCCCCCGCGGCCCAGAGTTCTACGAGCAGTACTTC.

This sequence joins TRBV5-1 and TRBJ1-1; D might be TRBD1 (6 bases). The CDR3 loop spans 17 amino acids. Trimming removed 3 bases at V and 0 bases at J, with 18 bases between. Germline CDR1 and CDR2: SGHRS and YFSETQ. CDR3 nucleotide sequence: TGCGCCAGCAGCTCGAGGACGGGGGGGGCCATGAACACTGAAGCTTTCTTT. This codes for CASSSRTGGAMNTEAFF.

This chain joins TRBV10-3 and TRBJ2-5, with 8 bases lining up with TRBD2. CDR3 length: 14 amino acids. The germline V gene encodes CDR1 ENHRY and CDR2 SYGVKD. Unmatched junction bases numbered 5, after V lost 4 bases and J lost 4 bases. The chain's CDR3 is CAISAGGNVETQYF. CDR3 coding DNA: TGTGCCATCAGTGCGGGGGGGAATGTAGAGACCCAGTACTTC.

The table lists this clone with a count of one. The V and J genes are TRBV11-2 and TRBJ1-2, with 9 bases matching TRBD1. Germline CDR1 SGHAT, CDR2 FQNNGV. Trimming removed 6 bases from V and 6 bases from J; junction bases left unmatched: 5. The CDR3 extends over 13 amino acids. The CDR3 protein is CASRVQGADGYTF. The CDR3 nucleotides read TGTGCCAGCAGGGTACAGGGGGCGGATGGCTACACCTTC.

This clone turned up a few times. Other DNA sequences in the same sample also yield this CDR3. The chain is built from TRBV5-1 and TRBJ1-1; no clear D gene. Deletions cut 0 bases from V and 1 base from J, with 4 bases between. This CDR3 is built from 13 residues. Germline CDR1 and CDR2: SGHRS and YFSETQ. The CDR3, as DNA: TGCGCCAGCAGCTTGGACAGGAACACTGAAGCTTTCTTT. Its translation: CASSLDRNTEAFF. Based on the CDR3 plus reference TRBV5-1 and TRBJ1-1, the full variable domain is KAGVTQTPRYLIKTRGQQVTLSCSPISGHRSVSWYQQTPGQGLQFLFEYFSETQRNKGNFPGRFSGRQFSNSRSEMNVSTLELGDSALYLCASSLDRNTEAFFGQGTRLTVV.

The sample holds one count of this clone. V gene TRBV7-2 combines with J gene TRBJ1-1; perhaps TRBD1 as D (6 bases). V shed 1 base and J shed 11 bases, with 17 bases lying between them. Germline CDR1 and CDR2: SGHTA and FQGNSA. The CDR3 is 14 amino acids. CDR3 loop: CASSLVGGPGGAFF. CDR3 nucleotide sequence: TGTGCCAGCAGCTTAGTCGGGGGGCCGGGGGGTGCTTTCTTT.

This clone was seen only a few times. The rearrangement joins TRBV30 to TRBJ1-1, with 8 bases identical to TRBD1. V lost 4 bases, J lost 6 bases, and 7 bases stayed unmatched. The CDR3 extends over 13 amino acids. Germline values: CDR1 GTSNPN, CDR2 SVGIG (reference sequence). Here the CDR3 reads CAWTGGVFPEAFF. The CDR3 nucleotides are TGTGCCTGGACAGGGGGCGTTTTCCCTGAAGCTTTCTTT.

This clone was counted a few times. The rearrangement links TRBV29-1 to TRBJ2-5, with 7 bases fitting TRBD1. The trim removed 7 bases at V and 5 bases at J, leaving 10 bases unmatched. The V gene's germline CDR1 is SQVTM and CDR2 ANQGSEA. This CDR3 region has 13 residues. CDR3 bases: TGCAGCGCCTCGGACAGGCCGGGGGAGACCCAGTACTTC. It translates to CSASDRPGETQYF.

The chain carries TRBV9 and TRBJ1-5; possible D gene TRBD1, 6 bases. Germline CDR1 is SGDLS and CDR2 is YYNGEE. V gave up 0 bases and J gave up 5 bases, with 12 bases separating them. The CDR3 consists of 15 residues. CDR3 in amino acids: CASSVAGPGDQPQHF. DNA of the CDR3: TGTGCCAGCAGCGTAGCTGGGCCAGGGGATCAGCCCCAGCATTTT. Full variable domain (outside the CDR3, taken from reference TRBV9 and TRBJ1-5): DSGVTQTPKHLITATGQRVTLRCSPRSGDLSVYWYQQSLDQGLQFLIQYYNGEERAKGNILERFSAQQFPDLHSELNLSSLELGDSALYFCASSVAGPGDQPQHFGDGTRLSIL.

This clone was seen more than once but under ten times. The rearrangement links TRBV7-8 to TRBJ2-7; the D is unclear. V was cut by 4 bases and J by 9 bases, with 10 bases left in between. The germline CDR1 and CDR2 sequences are SGHVS and FQNEAQ. The CDR3 is 11 residues long. Here the CDR3 reads CASSSAYVQYF. In nucleotides, the CDR3 is TGTGCCAGCAGCTCAGCCTATGTGCAGTACTTC.

This clone was detected a few times. This chain links TRBV6-1 with TRBJ2-3; tentatively, D is TRBD1 (5 bases). Per the germline V gene, CDR1 is MNHNS and CDR2 is SASEGT. V was cut by 3 bases and J by 6 bases, with 16 bases left in between. This CDR3 is built from 15 residues. The CDR3 reads CASSDQGATSDTQYF. The CDR3 DNA reads as TGTGCCAGCAGTGATCAAGGGGCCACCAGCGATACGCAGTATTTT.

The chain has TRBV6-6 and TRBJ2-3; D uncertain. Looked up from germline, CDR1 is MNHNY and CDR2 is SVGAGI (reference sequence). The CDR3 is 16 residues long. Trimming shortened V by 2 bases and J by 2 bases, and 14 bases separated the two germline ends. CDR3 coding DNA: TGTGCCAGCAGTTACGACGGGTCGACCCTCACAGATACGCAGTATTTT. The encoded protein is CASSYDGSTLTDTQYF.

Only a few counts were recorded for this clone. The DNA for the CDR3 is TGTGCCAGCAGCTCACTAGCGGGAGTATCGGGAGAGACCCAGTACTTC. Protein: CASSSLAGVSGETQYF. This rearrangement joins TRBV11-3 to TRBJ2-5; 11 nucleotides match TRBD2. V shed 4 bases, J shed 4 bases, and the junction held 8 bases outside the gene matches. The CDR3 length is 16 residues. Per the germline V gene, CDR1 is SGHNT and CDR2 is YENEEA.

This chain links TRBV18 with TRBJ2-2, with TRBD1 matching over 7 bases. Germline V gene sequence: CDR1 KGHSH, CDR2 LQKENI. The CDR3 loop spans 15 amino acids. V lost 6 bases to trimming and J lost 5 bases; unmatched junction nucleotides: 9. CDR3 coding DNA: TGTGCCAGCTCCCCAGTGACAGGGCGGACCGGGGAGCTGTTTTTT. Encoded protein: CASSPVTGRTGELFF.

This clone turned up a few times. The chain uses TRBV5-1 and TRBJ1-2; no clear D. Germline CDR1 reads SGHRS; CDR2 reads YFSETQ. The ends were cut back, 2 bases at V and 1 base at J, with 12 bases in the middle. This CDR3 is built from 15 residues. CDR3 loop: CASSLGEGSNYGYTF. The CDR3 DNA is TGCGCCAGCAGCTTAGGAGAGGGAAGTAACTATGGCTACACCTTC.

The CDR3: CASSEHGPPGNTIYF. The DNA for the CDR3 is TGTGCCAGCAGTGAACACGGTCCGCCTGGAAACACCATATATTTT. The V gene is TRBV2, the J gene TRBJ1-3, with D unresolved. This CDR3 comprises 15 residues. CDR1 SNHLY and CDR2 FYNNEI come from the germline V gene. V was clipped by 2 bases and J by 2 bases, with 10 bases between them.

This rearrangement joins TRBV5-4 to TRBJ2-1; D possibly corresponds to TRBD2 (6 bases). This CDR3 is built from 14 residues. V lost 0 bases, J lost 5 bases, and 9 bases lay in between. Germline CDR1 and CDR2: SGHNT and YYREEE (reference sequence). CDR3 coding DNA: TGTGCCAGCAGCTTGGGTGCTAGCGACAATGAGCAGTTCTTC. It codes for CASSLGASDNEQFF.

V usage is TRBV4-2 and J usage is TRBJ2-7; 9 bases match TRBD2. Germline-derived CDR1 and CDR2 are LGHNA and YNFKEQ. J lost 6 bases, V lost 1 base, and 10 bases had no gene match. This CDR3 region has 16 residues. CDR3 amino acids: CASSQATGTSSVEQYF. The DNA of the CDR3 is TGTGCCAGCAGCCAAGCTACCGGGACTAGCAGCGTCGAGCAGTACTTC.

There are a few counts of this clone. The CDR3 protein is CASSVAAGGPNEQFF. The CDR3, as DNA: TGTGCCAGCAGCGTAGCGGCGGGAGGGCCGAATGAGCAGTTCTTC. This chain uses TRBV9 with TRBJ2-1, with 9 positions matching TRBD2. The CDR3 runs to 15 residues. Germline V CDR1 and CDR2: SGDLS, YYNGEE. V dropped 0 bases and J dropped 7; count of bases not matched to a gene: 5.

V is TRBV5-1 and J is TRBJ2-1; 10 bases are a match to TRBD2. This CDR3 has 14 residues. Germline V gene sequence: CDR1 SGHRS, CDR2 YFSETQ. The J segment lost 6 bases and the V segment lost 3 bases, leaving 3 bases of the junction unmatched. CDR3 sequence: CASSSTSGTNEQFF. CDR3 nucleotides: TGCGCCAGCAGCTCAACTAGCGGGACCAATGAGCAGTTCTTC.

Only a few counts were recorded for this clone. The chain couples TRBV7-2 to TRBJ2-7; TRBD1 matches at 9 bases. From germline, CDR1 is SGHTA and CDR2 FQGNSA. With 5 bases clipped from V and 4 bases from J, the junction kept 9 bases outside the gene matches. The CDR3 is 15 amino acids. CDR3 nucleotide sequence: TGTGCCAGCAGCCTGGGGACAGGGTCTCAATACGAGCAGTACTTC. Translating it yields CASSLGTGSQYEQYF. The whole variable domain, filled in from reference TRBV7-2 and TRBJ2-7, reads GAGVSQSPSNKVTEKGKDVELRCDPISGHTALYWYRQSLGQGLEFLIYFQGNSAPDKSGLPSDRFSAERTGGSVSTLTIQRTQQEDSAVYLCASSLGTGSQYEQYFGPGTRLTVT.